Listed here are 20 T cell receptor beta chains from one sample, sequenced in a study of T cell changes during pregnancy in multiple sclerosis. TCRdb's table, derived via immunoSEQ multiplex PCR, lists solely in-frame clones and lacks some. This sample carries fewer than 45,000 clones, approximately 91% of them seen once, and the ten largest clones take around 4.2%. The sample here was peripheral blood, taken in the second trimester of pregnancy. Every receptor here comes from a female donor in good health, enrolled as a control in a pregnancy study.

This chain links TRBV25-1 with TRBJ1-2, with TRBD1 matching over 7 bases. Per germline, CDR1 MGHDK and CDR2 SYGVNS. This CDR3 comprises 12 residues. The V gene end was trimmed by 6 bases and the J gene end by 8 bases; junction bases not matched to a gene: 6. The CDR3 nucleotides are TGTGCCAGCAGAGAGGGGGCCGGGGGCTACACCTTC. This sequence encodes CASREGAGGYTF.

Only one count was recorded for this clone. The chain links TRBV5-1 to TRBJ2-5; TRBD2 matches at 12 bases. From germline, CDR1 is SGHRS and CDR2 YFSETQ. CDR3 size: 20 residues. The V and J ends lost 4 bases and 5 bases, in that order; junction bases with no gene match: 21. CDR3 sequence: CASSLNPYRTSGTGGETQYF. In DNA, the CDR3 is TGCGCCAGCAGCCTCAATCCATATCGGACTAGCGGGACGGGAGGGGAGACCCAGTACTTC.

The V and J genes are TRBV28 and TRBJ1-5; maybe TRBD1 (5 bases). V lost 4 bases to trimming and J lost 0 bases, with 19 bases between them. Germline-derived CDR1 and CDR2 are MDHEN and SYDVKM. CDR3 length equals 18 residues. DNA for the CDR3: TGTGCCAGCAGTTCGGGGGACGTTTGGGAATATAGCAATCAGCCCCAGCATTTT. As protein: CASSSGDVWEYSNQPQHF. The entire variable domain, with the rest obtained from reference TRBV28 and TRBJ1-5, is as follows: DVKVTQSSRYLVKRTGEKVFLECVQDMDHENMFWYRQDPGLGLRLIYFSYDVKMKEKGDIPEGYSVSREKKERFSLILESASTNQTSMYLCASSSGDVWEYSNQPQHFGDGTRLSIL.

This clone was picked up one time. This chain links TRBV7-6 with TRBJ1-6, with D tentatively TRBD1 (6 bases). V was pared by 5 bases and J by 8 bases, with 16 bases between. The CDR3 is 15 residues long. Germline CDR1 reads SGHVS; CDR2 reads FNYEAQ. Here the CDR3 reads CASSPGTLRYSPLHF. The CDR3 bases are TGTGCCAGCAGCCCGGGGACACTAAGATATTCACCCCTCCACTTT.

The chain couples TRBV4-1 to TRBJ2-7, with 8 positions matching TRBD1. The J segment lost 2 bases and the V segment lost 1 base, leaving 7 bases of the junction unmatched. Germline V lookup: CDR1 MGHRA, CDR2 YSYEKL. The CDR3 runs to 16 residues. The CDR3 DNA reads TGCGCCAGCAGCCAAGCATCGGACAGGGTTACCTACGAGCAGTACTTC. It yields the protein CASSQASDRVTYEQYF.

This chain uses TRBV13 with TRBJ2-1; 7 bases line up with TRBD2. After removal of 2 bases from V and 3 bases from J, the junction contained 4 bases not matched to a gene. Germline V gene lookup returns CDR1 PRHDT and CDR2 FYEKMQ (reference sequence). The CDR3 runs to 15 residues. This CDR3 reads CASSLWRENYNEQFF. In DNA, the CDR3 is TGTGCCAGCAGCTTATGGCGGGAGAACTACAATGAGCAGTTCTTC.

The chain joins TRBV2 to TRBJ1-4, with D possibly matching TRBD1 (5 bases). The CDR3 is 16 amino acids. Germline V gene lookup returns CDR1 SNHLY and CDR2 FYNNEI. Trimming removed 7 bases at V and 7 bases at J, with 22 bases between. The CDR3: CASTRYPSKGIEKLFF. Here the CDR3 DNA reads TGTGCCAGCACGCGGTACCCTTCCAAGGGGATTGAAAAACTGTTTTTT.

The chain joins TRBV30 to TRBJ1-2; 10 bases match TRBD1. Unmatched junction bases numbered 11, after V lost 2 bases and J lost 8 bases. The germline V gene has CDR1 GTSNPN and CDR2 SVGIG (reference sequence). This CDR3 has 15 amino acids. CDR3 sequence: CAWSRGTGELRGYTF. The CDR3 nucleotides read TGTGCCTGGAGTAGGGGGACAGGGGAATTGCGGGGCTACACCTTC.

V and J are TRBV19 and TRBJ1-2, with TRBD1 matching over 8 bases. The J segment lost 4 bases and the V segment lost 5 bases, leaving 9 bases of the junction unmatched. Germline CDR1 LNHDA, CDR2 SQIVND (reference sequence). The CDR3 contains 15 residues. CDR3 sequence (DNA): TGTGCCAGTAGTCCGCAGGGAACAGGGGGCTATGGCTACACCTTC. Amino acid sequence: CASSPQGTGGYGYTF. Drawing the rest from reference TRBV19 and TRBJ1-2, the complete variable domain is DGGITQSPKYLFRKEGQNVTLSCEQNLNHDAMYWYRQDPGQGLRLIYYSQIVNDFQKGDIAEGYSVSREKKESFPLTVTSAQKNPTAFYLCASSPQGTGGYGYTFGSGTRLTVV.

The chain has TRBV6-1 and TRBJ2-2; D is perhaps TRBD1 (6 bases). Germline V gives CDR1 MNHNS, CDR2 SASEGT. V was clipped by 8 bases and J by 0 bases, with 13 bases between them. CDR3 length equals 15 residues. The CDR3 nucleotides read TGTGCCAGCGTAGTACAGGGTTCGAACACCGGGGAGCTGTTTTTT. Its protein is CASVVQGSNTGELFF.

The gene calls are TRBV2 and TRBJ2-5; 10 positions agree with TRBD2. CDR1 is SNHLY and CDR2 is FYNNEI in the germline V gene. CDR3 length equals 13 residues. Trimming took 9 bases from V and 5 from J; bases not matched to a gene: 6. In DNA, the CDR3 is TGTGCCAGTAGCGGGGGGTCCTTGGAGACCCAGTACTTC. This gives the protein CASSGGSLETQYF.

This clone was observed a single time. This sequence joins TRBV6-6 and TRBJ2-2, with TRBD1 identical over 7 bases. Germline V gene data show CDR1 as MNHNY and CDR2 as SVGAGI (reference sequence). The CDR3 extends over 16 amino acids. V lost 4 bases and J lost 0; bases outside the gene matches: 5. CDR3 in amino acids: CASSSPGTANTGELFF. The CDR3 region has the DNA TGTGCCAGCAGTTCCCCCGGGACAGCGAACACCGGGGAGCTGTTTTTT.

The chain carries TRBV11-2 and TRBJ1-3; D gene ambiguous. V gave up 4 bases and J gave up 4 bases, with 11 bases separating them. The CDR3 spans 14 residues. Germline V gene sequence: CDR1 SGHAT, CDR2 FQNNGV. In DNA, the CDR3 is TGTGCCAGCAGCTCCGGCGGGCCCGGAAACACCATATATTTT. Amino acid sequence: CASSSGGPGNTIYF.

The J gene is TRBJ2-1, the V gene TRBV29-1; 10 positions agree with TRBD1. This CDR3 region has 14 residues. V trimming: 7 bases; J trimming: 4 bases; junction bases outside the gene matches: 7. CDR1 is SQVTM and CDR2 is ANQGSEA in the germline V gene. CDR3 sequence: CSAIGQGGYNEQFF. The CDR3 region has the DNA TGCAGCGCCATCGGACAGGGGGGGTACAATGAGCAGTTCTTC.

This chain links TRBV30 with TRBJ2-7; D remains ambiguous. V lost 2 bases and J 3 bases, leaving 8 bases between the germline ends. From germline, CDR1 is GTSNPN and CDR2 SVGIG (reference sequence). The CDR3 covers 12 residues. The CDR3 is CAWSIQFYEQYF. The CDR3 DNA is TGTGCCTGGAGTATACAGTTCTACGAGCAGTACTTC.

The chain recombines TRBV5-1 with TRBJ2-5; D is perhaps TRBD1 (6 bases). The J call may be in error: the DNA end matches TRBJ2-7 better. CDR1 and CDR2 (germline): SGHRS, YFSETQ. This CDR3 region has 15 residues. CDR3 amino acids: CASSNRDTHSYEQYF. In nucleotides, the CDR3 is TGCGCCAGCAGCAACCGGGACACCCACTCCTACGAGCAGTACTTC.

This CDR3 reads CASSLFPGGGGYTF. CDR3 nucleotides: TGTGCCAGCAGCTTGTTCCCGGGGGGAGGAGGCTACACCTTC. The chain carries TRBV5-4 and TRBJ1-2; a weak D match, TRBD1 (5 bases). This CDR3 region has 14 residues. The germline V and J ends were trimmed by 1 base and 8 bases, with 15 bases remaining between them. Germline V gene data show CDR1 as SGHNT and CDR2 as YYREEE (reference sequence).

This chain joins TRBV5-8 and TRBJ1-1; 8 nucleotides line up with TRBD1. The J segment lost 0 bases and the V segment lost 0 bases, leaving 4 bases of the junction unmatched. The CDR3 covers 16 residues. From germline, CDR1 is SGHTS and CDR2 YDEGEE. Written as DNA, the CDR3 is TGTGCCAGCAGCTTGGGCTGGACAGGGATGAACACTGAAGCTTTCTTT. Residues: CASSLGWTGMNTEAFF.

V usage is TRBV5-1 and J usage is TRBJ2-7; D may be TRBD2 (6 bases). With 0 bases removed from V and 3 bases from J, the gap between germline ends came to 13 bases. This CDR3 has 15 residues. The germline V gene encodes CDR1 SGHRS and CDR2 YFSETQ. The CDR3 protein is CASSLEWGVNYEQYF. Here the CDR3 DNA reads TGCGCCAGCAGCTTGGAATGGGGGGTCAACTACGAGCAGTACTTC. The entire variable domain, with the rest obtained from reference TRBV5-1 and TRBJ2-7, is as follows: KAGVTQTPRYLIKTRGQQVTLSCSPISGHRSVSWYQQTPGQGLQFLFEYFSETQRNKGNFPGRFSGRQFSNSRSEMNVSTLELGDSALYLCASSLEWGVNYEQYFGPGTRLTVT.

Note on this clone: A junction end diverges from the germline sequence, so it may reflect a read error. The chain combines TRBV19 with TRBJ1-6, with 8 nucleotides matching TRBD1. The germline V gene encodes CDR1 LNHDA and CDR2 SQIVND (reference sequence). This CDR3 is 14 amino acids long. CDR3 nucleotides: TGTGCCAGTGCAGGGGGCCCCTACAATTCACCCCTCCACTTT. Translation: CASAGGPYNSPLHF.